The clone carrying this TCR beta chain was counted at least ten times. Its antigen is unknown. Attached unique molecular identifiers marked individual cDNA molecules. TCRdb redid the calling of the 5' RACE reads with MiXCR, one entry per CDR3 protein. The table shows 45,000 to 75,000 distinct CDR3 sequences, with just under 9% occurring only once. The CDR3 is 15 amino acids. Germline CDR1 LGHNA, CDR2 YSLEER. Deletions cut 6 bases from V and 8 bases from J, with 20 bases between. This specimen comes from a study of early T cells in non-severe SARS-CoV-2 infection. Across the whole study: Sequencing of bulk RNA from unsorted whole blood was done, without chain pairing.

Study outcomes and limitations: Database matching using VDJdb favored anti-spike CD8 responses, with private and CD4 specificities left missing.

The chain is built from TRBV4-3 and TRBJ2-1, with D tentatively TRBD2 (5 bases). Sequenced material: whole blood. This sequence was found in an adult who was a healthcare worker with PCR-confirmed SARS-CoV-2 infection or an uninfected control (not recorded which). CDR3 sequence (DNA): TGCGCCAGCAGACCAAGGACCCTAGCAGCCGATGAGCAGTTCTTC. It codes for CASRPRTLAADEQFF.